This T cell receptor (beta chain) was captured by sequencing in a study of blood T cell repertoires in COVID-19. Study at large: From the United States, Italy and Spain came samples of acute and convalescent COVID-19.

Here immunoSEQ multiplex PCR was the method, and the copy in TCRdb shows in-frame clones only, minus some. The data contain 220,000 or so clones, around 86% of them singletons. Seattle patients were enrolled during active infection and followed longitudinally. CDR1 is LGHDT, CDR2 YNNKEL, per germline (reference sequence). V shed 3 bases, J shed 10 bases, and the junction held 13 bases outside the gene matches. CDR3 length: 15 amino acids. The sequence was obtained from a woman aged 45-59 years with COVID-19, enrolled during active disease. Source material: peripheral blood. The V gene is TRBV3-1 (or the pseudogene TRBV3-2), the J gene TRBJ2-3, with 7 bases aligning to TRBD2. CDR3 in amino acids: CASSQGGSPNEAQYF. The CDR3 coding sequence is TGTGCCAGCAGCCAGGGGGGGTCCCCCAACGAGGCGCAGTATTTT.